This T cell receptor beta chain was captured by sequencing in a study of T-cell memory formation after mild COVID-19. For the study at large: TCR clustering was largely donor specific. General observations from the study: CD4/CD8 balance held among clones contracting day 15 to 85, and later expanders leaned CD4+. Cross-reactive memory appears to have joined, as suggested by some responding clones showing up in pre-infection memory.

TCR alpha and TCR beta cDNA libraries carrying sample barcodes and UMIs were produced by 5'RACE using constant-segment primers. TCRdb recomputed calls from the 5' RACE reads with MiXCR, one row per CDR3 protein. There are around 300,000 distinct CDR3 sequences in the sample; under 8.5% occur only once, and roughly 22% lies in the top ten. This clonotype has just a few counts. Antigen unknown. The CDR3 runs to 15 residues. The V segment lost 5 bases and the J segment 0 bases; nucleotides outside the gene matches: 4. In germline, CDR1 is LGHNA, CDR2 YNFKEQ. The TCR sequence derives from a young man who had mild COVID-19 (a few samples of this study predate the infection). Cell type and time point are not known. Sequenced: PBMCs or a T cell subset sorted from them (not recorded which). The V and J genes are TRBV4-2 and TRBJ2-4; 7 bases match TRBD2. CDR3 DNA: TGTGCCAGCAGCGGGGGGGGACCAGCCAAAAACATTCAGTACTTC. Translating gives CASSGGGPAKNIQYF.